The 11 T cell receptor beta chains given below trace back to one sample, sequenced in a study of blood T cell repertoires in COVID-19. TCRdb's table, derived via immunoSEQ multiplex PCR, lists solely in-frame clones and lacks some. The sample includes about 39,000 clones, approximately 84% of them seen just once. The sequencing input was peripheral blood. All receptors come from a man aged 50-60 years with active or convalescent COVID-19.

This sequence joins TRBV7-9 and TRBJ1-2, with 8 bases fitting TRBD1. Germline V gene data show CDR1 as SEHNR and CDR2 as FQNEAQ (reference sequence). This CDR3 comprises 14 residues. V lost 1 base and J lost 6; bases outside the gene matches: 4. The CDR3 DNA reads as TGTGCCAGCAGCTTAGTAGAGACAGGGGATGGCTACACCTTC. It yields the protein CASSLVETGDGYTF.

This clone came up once. The rearrangement uses TRBV5-4 and TRBJ1-1; TRBD1 agrees at 8 bases. The V and J ends lost 4 bases and 0 bases, in that order; junction bases with no gene match: 2. The CDR3 spans 14 residues. The germline V gene encodes CDR1 SGHNT and CDR2 YYREEE (reference sequence). Here the CDR3 DNA reads TGTGCCAGCAGCCCGGACAGGGTGAACACTGAAGCTTTCTTT. It is translated as CASSPDRVNTEAFF.

J is TRBJ1-1 and V is TRBV6-6, with 11 bases lining up with TRBD1. CDR3 length: 16 residues. The junction had 4 bases not matched to a gene; V was cut back by 2 bases and J by 2 bases. In germline, CDR1 is MNHNY, CDR2 SVGAGI (reference sequence). The CDR3 nucleotides are TGTGCCAGCAGTTACGGACAGGGGGCAGTTAACACTGAAGCTTTCTTT. Protein product: CASSYGQGAVNTEAFF.

The chain is built from TRBV5-1 and TRBJ1-5, with 8 bases identical to TRBD1. The germline V gene encodes CDR1 SGHRS and CDR2 YFSETQ. Trimming took 4 bases from V and 5 from J; bases not matched to a gene: 5. The CDR3 runs to 14 residues. This chain's CDR3 is CASSPDRGDQPQHF. CDR3 DNA sequence: TGCGCCAGCAGCCCCGACAGGGGCGATCAGCCCCAGCATTTT.

This clone showed up just a few times. The V gene is TRBV19, the J gene TRBJ1-2; 9 bases line up with TRBD1. There are 15 residues in the CDR3. Germline V gives CDR1 LNHDA, CDR2 SQIVND (reference sequence). The trim removed 3 bases at V and 4 bases at J, leaving 6 bases unmatched. In DNA form, the CDR3 reads TGTGCCAGTAGTATGCGGGGACAGGGAGGCTATGGCTACACCTTC. Encoded protein: CASSMRGQGGYGYTF.

The chain couples TRBV5-5 to TRBJ2-1; D is undetermined. Germline V gene data show CDR1 as SGHKS and CDR2 as YYEKEE (reference sequence). This CDR3 is 15 amino acids long. V was pared by 1 base and J by 5 bases, with 13 bases between. Here the CDR3 reads CASSLSGPVNNEQFF. In nucleotides, the CDR3 is TGTGCCAGCAGCTTGTCTGGGCCGGTAAACAATGAGCAGTTCTTC.

The genes are TRBV29-1 and TRBJ2-5; 7 bases line up with TRBD2. V lost 7 bases, J lost 0 bases, and 2 bases stayed unmatched. Germline-derived CDR1 and CDR2 are SQVTM and ANQGSEA. The CDR3 has 12 residues. In DNA form, the CDR3 reads TGCAGCGGGCGGGGGTACCAAGAGACCCAGTACTTC. It specifies CSGRGYQETQYF.

DNA of the CDR3: TGTGCCAGCAGTTTAGGGGTGACAGCCGCCAACTATGGCTACACCTTC. It is translated as CASSLGVTAANYGYTF. The chain is built from TRBV27 and TRBJ1-2, with D maybe TRBD1 (5 bases). This CDR3 region has 16 residues. CDR1 is MNHEY and CDR2 is SMNVEV in the germline V gene (reference sequence). The V end was cut by 2 bases, the J end by 2 bases, with 15 bases between.

This clone was seen just once. This chain uses TRBV20-1 with TRBJ2-2; TRBD2 aligns across 11 bases. Germline CDR1 reads DFQATT; CDR2 reads SNEGSKA (reference sequence). This CDR3 comprises 17 residues. Trimming removed 3 bases from V and 1 base from J; junction bases left unmatched: 7. The CDR3 is CSASASSGGLNTGELFF. CDR3 DNA sequence: TGCAGTGCTAGTGCGTCTAGCGGGGGGTTGAACACCGGGGAGCTGTTTTTT.

V is TRBV5-1 and J is TRBJ2-1; possibly TRBD2 for D (7 bases). The CDR3 spans 15 residues. Germline V gives CDR1 SGHRS, CDR2 YFSETQ. V gave up 5 bases and J gave up 5 bases, with 17 bases separating them. The CDR3 sequence is CASRGGRGQNNEQFF. The CDR3 DNA reads as TGCGCCAGCAGGGGGGGGCGGGGTCAGAACAATGAGCAGTTCTTC.

The rearrangement links TRBV19 to TRBJ2-3; TRBD1 agrees at 8 bases. V shed 10 bases, J shed 5 bases, and the junction held 14 bases outside the gene matches. The CDR3 is 15 amino acids. CDR1 LNHDA and CDR2 SQIVND come from the germline V gene (reference sequence). This CDR3 reads CATTGRGRSRDTQYF. CDR3 in DNA: TGTGCCACCACAGGCAGGGGGCGCTCTCGAGATACGCAGTATTTT. Variable domain in full (rest from reference TRBV19 and TRBJ2-3): DGGITQSPKYLFRKEGQNVTLSCEQNLNHDAMYWYRQDPGQGLRLIYYSQIVNDFQKGDIAEGYSVSREKKESFPLTVTSAQKNPTAFYLCATTGRGRSRDTQYFGPGTRLTVL.